The clone carrying this T cell receptor beta chain was detected a few times. This specimen belongs to a study of T cells in Graves' hyperthyroidism and ophthalmopathy. Across the whole study: Any treatment followed the collection of peripheral blood at initial diagnosis.

Trimming took 0 bases from V and 0 from J, leaving 9 bases between them. The germline V gene encodes CDR1 LGHNA and CDR2 YNFKEQ. The CDR3 is made up of 16 amino acids. TCR beta CDR3 region amplification was performed from RNA transcripts. With the HTBI primer set, the TCR CDR3 went through a first round of RT-PCR. Each CDR3 protein is one row after TCRdb ran MiXCR on the multiplex PCR reads. This sample has around 440,000 distinct CDR3 sequences, with less than 20% found just once. Orbital computed tomography and thyroid ultrasound, together with serum TRAb and thyroxine and clinical symptoms, were used for diagnoses.

Input material: blood. The sequence was collected from a woman younger than 30 with Graves' hyperthyroidism. V gene TRBV4-2 combines with J gene TRBJ1-5; D is unclear. In nucleotides, the CDR3 is TGTGCCAGCAGCCAAGATCCAAGTTATAGCAATCAGCCCCAGCATTTT. It is translated as CASSQDPSYSNQPQHF.